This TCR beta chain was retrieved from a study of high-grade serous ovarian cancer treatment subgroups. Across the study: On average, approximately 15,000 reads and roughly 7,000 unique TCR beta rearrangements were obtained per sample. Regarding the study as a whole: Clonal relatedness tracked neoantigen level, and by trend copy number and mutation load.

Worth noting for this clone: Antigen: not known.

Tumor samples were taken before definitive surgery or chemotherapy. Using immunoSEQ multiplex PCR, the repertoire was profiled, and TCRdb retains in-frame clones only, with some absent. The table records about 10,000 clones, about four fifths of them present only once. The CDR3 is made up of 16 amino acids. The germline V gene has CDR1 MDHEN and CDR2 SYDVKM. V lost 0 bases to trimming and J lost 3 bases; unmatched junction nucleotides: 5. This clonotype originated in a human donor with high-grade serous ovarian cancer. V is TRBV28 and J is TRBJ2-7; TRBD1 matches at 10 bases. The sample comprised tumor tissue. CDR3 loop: CASSLWGQGTDYEQYF. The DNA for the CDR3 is TGTGCCAGCAGTTTATGGGGACAGGGGACCGACTACGAGCAGTACTTC.